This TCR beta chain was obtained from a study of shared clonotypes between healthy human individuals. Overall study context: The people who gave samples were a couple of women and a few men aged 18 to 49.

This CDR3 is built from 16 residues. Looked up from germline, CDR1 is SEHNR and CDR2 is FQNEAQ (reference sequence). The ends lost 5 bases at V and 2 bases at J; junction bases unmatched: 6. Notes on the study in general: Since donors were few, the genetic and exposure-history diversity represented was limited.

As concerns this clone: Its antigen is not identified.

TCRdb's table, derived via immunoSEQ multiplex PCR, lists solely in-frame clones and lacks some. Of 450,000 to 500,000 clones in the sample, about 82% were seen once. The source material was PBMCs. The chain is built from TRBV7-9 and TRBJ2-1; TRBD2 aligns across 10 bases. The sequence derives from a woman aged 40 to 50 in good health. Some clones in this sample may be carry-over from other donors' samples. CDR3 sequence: CASSAGLAAPYNEQFF. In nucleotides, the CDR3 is TGTGCCAGCAGCGCCGGACTAGCGGCACCCTACAATGAGCAGTTCTTC. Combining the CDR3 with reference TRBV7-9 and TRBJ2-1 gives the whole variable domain DTGVSQNPRHKITKRGQNVTFRCDPISEHNRLYWYRQTLGQGPEFLTYFQNEAQLEKSRLLSDRFSAERPKGSFSTLEIQRTEQGDSAMYLCASSAGLAAPYNEQFFGPGTRLTVL.